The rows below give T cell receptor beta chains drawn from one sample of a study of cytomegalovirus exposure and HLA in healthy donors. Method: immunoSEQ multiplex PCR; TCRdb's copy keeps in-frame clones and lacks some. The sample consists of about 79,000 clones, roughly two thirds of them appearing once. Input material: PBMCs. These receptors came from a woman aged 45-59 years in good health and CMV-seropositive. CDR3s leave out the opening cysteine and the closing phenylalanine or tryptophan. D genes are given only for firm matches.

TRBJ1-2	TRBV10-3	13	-	AIRRESGASYGYT
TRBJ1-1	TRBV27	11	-	ASIPVQGNEAF
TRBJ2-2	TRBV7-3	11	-	ASSSLITGELF
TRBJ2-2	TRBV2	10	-	ASNLNTGELF
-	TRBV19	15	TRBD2	ASSTGPREGFSYEQY
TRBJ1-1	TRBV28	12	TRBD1	ASSLTGGRTEAF
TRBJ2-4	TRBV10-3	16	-	AISESRSQGHHKNIQY
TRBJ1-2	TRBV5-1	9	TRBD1	ATSRGNGYT
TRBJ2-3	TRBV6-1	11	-	ASRGGNTDTQY
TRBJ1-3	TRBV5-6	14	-	ASSGSTGSSGNTIY
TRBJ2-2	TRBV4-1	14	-	ASSQRRGGLAGELF